What follows describes a single TCR beta chain. Authors' processing steps: Using reference gene primer amplification, nucleated cell counts were estimated. The protocol was immunoSEQ multiplex PCR, while the TCRdb copy is restricted to in-frame clones and leaves out a portion. V and J calls and clone size follow that table, whereas D and trimming were derived from the DNA. This table holds 180,000 or so clones, more than 80% found once. The data were taken from a study of blood T cell repertoires in COVID-19. Study summary: The study drew acute and convalescent COVID-19 samples from the United States, Italy and Spain.

This CDR3 spans 13 amino acids. Germline V CDR1 and CDR2: SEHNR, FQNEAQ (reference sequence). The V and J ends lost 3 bases and 10 bases, in that order; junction bases with no gene match: 5. Sequencing was carried out using peripheral blood. The chain recombines TRBV7-9 with TRBJ1-1; 10 bases map to TRBD1. The receptor's source is a woman in her sixties or seventies with acute or convalescent COVID-19. DNA for the CDR3: TGTGCCAGCAGCTTCGCCGGGACAGGGGCAGCTTTCTTT. Protein product: CASSFAGTGAAFF.